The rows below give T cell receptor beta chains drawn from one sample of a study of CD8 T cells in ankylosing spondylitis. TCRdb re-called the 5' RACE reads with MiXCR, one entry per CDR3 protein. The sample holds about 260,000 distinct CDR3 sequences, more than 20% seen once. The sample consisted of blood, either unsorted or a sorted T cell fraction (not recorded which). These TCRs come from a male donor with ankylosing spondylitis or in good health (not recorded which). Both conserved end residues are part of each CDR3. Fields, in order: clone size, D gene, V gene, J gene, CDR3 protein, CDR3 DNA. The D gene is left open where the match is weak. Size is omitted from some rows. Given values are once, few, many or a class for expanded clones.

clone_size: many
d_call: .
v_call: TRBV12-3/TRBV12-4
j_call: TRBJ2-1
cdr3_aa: CASSLGEYNEQFF
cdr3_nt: TGTGCCAGCAGTTTAGGCGAATACAATGAGCAGTTCTTC

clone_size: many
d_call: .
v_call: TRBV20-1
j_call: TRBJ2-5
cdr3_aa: CMPRGGASETQYF
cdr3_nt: TGCATGCCAAGGGGGGGGGCGTCAGAGACCCAGTACTTC

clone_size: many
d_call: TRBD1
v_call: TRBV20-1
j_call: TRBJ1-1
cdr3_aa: CSAPTGQYGTEAFF
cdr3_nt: TGCAGTGCTCCCACGGGACAGTATGGCACTGAAGCTTTCTTT

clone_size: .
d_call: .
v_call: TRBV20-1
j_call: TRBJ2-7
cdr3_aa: CSAREAPEQYF
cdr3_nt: TGCAGTGCTAGAGAGGCCCCCGAGCAGTACTTC

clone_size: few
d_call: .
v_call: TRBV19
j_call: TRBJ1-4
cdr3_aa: CASRDAPNEKLFF
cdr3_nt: TGTGCCAGTAGAGATGCGCCAAATGAAAAACTGTTTTTT

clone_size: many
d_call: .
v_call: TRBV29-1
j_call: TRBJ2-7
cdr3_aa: CSVQWGNGEQYF
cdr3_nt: TGCAGCGTTCAGTGGGGGAATGGCGAGCAGTACTTC

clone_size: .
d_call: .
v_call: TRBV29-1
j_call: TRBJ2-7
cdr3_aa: CSAGGSYSYEQYF
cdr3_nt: TGCAGCGCTGGGGGCAGCTACTCCTACGAGCAGTACTTC

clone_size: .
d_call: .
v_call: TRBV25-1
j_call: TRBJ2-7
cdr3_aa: CASSEPYYEQYF
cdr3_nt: TGTGCCAGCAGTGAACCCTACTACGAGCAGTACTTC

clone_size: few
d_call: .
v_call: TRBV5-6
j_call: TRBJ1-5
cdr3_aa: CASSFGGAGNQPQHF
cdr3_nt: TGTGCCAGCAGCTTTGGAGGGGCGGGCAATCAGCCCCAGCATTTT

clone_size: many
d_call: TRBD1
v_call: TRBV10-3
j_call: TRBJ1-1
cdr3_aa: CAISETGGTEAFF
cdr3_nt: TGTGCCATCAGTGAGACAGGGGGCACTGAAGCTTTCTTT

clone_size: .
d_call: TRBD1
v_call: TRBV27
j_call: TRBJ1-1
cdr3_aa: CASSFSGTGETEAFF
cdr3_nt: TGTGCCAGCAGTTTTTCCGGGACAGGGGAGACTGAAGCTTTCTTT

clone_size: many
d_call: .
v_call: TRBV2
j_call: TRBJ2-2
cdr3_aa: CASRGTPITGELFF
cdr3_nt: TGTGCCAGCAGGGGGACTCCGATCACCGGGGAGCTGTTTTTT

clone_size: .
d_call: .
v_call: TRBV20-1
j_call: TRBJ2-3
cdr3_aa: CSARVGGSATDTQYF
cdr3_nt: TGCAGTGCTAGAGTCGGGGGTAGCGCCACAGATACGCAGTATTTT

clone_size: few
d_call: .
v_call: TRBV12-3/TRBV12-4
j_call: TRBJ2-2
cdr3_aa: CASRTGPRGPTGELFF
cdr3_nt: TGTGCCAGCAGGACGGGACCACGGGGCCCCACCGGGGAGCTGTTTTTT

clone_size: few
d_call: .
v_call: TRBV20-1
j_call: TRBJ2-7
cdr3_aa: CRPMDISGEQYF
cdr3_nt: TGCAGGCCGATGGACATATCCGGCGAGCAGTACTTC

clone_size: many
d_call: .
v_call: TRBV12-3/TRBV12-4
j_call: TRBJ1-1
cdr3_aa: CASSLYQNTEAFF
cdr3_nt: TGTGCCAGCAGTTTGTATCAGAACACTGAAGCTTTCTTT

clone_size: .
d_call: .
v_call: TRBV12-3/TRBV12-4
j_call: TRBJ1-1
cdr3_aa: CASSFDQRGGAFF
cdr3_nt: TGTGCCAGCAGTTTCGACCAGAGGGGGGGGGCTTTCTTT

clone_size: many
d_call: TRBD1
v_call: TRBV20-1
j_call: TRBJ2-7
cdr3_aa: CSAPGQGYEQYF
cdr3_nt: TGCAGTGCGCCCGGACAGGGTTACGAGCAGTACTTC

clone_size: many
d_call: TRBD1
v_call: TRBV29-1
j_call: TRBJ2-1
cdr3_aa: CSVVMLGGTGSVRYNEQFF
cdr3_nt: TGCAGCGTTGTGATGCTTGGGGGGACAGGGTCGGTCCGATACAATGAGCAGTTCTTC

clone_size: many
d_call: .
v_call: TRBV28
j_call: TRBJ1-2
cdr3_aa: CASSLSRNYGYTF
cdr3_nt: TGTGCCAGCAGTTTAAGTAGGAACTATGGCTACACCTTC

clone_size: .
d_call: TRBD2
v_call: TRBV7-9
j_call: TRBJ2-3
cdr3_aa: CASSLEAGGSHSYF
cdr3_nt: TGTGCCAGCAGCTTAGAAGCGGGGGGGTCCCACTCGTATTTT

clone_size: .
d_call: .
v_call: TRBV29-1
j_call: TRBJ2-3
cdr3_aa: CSSRGVGTDTQYF
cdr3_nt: TGCAGCTCCCGCGGGGTAGGCACAGATACGCAGTATTTT

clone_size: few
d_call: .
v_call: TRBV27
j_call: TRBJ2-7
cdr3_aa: CAIGPSSYEQYF
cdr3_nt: TGTGCCATCGGGCCAAGCTCCTACGAGCAGTACTTC

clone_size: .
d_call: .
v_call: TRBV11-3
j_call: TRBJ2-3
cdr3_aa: CASRASFTQYF
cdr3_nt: TGTGCCAGTCGGGCAAGCTTCACGCAGTATTTT

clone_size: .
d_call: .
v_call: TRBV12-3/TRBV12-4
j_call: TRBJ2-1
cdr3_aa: CASTSFQTYYPDNEQFF
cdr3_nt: TGTGCCAGCACGAGCTTCCAGACGTACTACCCCGACAATGAGCAGTTCTTC

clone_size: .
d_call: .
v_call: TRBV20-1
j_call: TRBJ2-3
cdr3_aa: CSAAIGQRTDTQYF
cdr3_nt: TGCAGTGCTGCGATTGGACAACGCACAGATACGCAGTATTTT

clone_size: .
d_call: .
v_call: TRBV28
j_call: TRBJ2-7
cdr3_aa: CASSRLRAGIYEQYF
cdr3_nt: TGTGCCAGCAGCCGCCTGCGGGCAGGGATCTACGAGCAGTACTTC

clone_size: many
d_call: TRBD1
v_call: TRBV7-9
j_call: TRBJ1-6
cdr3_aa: CASSSGQINSPLHF
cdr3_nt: TGTGCCAGCAGCTCGGGACAGATTAATTCACCCCTCCACTTT

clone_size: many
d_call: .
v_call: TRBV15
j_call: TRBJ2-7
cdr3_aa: CATSRDKDYEQYF
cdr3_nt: TGTGCCACCAGCAGGGACAAAGACTACGAGCAGTACTTC

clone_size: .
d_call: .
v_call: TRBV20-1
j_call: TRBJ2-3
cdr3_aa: CSARSSFSTDTQYF
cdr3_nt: TGCAGTGCTAGGTCTAGTTTCAGCACAGATACGCAGTATTTT